The rows below give T cell receptor beta chains drawn from one sample of a study of T cells after yellow fever vaccination. TCRdb processed the 5' RACE reads anew with MiXCR; each CDR3 protein has one entry. The table has 200,000 to 250,000 distinct CDR3 sequences, about 7.1% seen once. Material: CD4+ T cells sorted from PBMCs, obtained 15 days after the yellow fever booster vaccination. The origin of the receptors is a young man who received the YFV17D yellow fever vaccine. Both conserved end residues are part of each CDR3. The order of the fields is J gene, clone size, V gene, D gene, CDR3 length, CDR3 DNA, CDR3 protein. A D gene is named only where the DNA matches it firmly. Not all rows give a size; the values are once, few, many and, for expanded clones, a class.

j_gene: TRBJ2-2
abundance: few
v_gene: TRBV27
d_gene: -
len: 15
CDR3nt: TGTGCCAGCAGTTGGAGCGGAACGAACACCGGGGAGCTGTTTTTT
CDR3aa: CASSWSGTNTGELFF

j_gene: TRBJ2-7
abundance: -
v_gene: TRBV7-2
d_gene: -
len: 15
CDR3nt: TGTGCCAGCAGCCGAAACAGGGCGTTATCCTACGAGCAGTACTTC
CDR3aa: CASSRNRALSYEQYF

j_gene: TRBJ1-1
abundance: few
v_gene: TRBV29-1
d_gene: -
len: 12
CDR3nt: TGCAGCGTTACAGGGTTCAACACTGAAGCTTTCTTT
CDR3aa: CSVTGFNTEAFF

j_gene: TRBJ2-3
abundance: few
v_gene: TRBV5-6
d_gene: -
len: 13
CDR3nt: TGTGCCAGCAGCTGGGGTCCAACAGATACGCAGTATTTT
CDR3aa: CASSWGPTDTQYF

j_gene: TRBJ1-6
abundance: -
v_gene: TRBV6-5
d_gene: -
len: 15
CDR3nt: TGTGCCAGCAGTTACCAGGGTACCTATAATTCACCCCTCCACTTT
CDR3aa: CASSYQGTYNSPLHF

j_gene: TRBJ2-7
abundance: few
v_gene: TRBV5-1
d_gene: -
len: 14
CDR3nt: TGCGCCAGCAGGGGTCTGGCGGGACCCTACGAGCAGTACTTC
CDR3aa: CASRGLAGPYEQYF

j_gene: TRBJ2-3
abundance: many
v_gene: TRBV6-2/TRBV6-3
d_gene: TRBD2
len: 14
CDR3nt: TGTGCCAGCACTAGCGGGAGGAGCACAGATACGCAGTATTTT
CDR3aa: CASTSGRSTDTQYF

j_gene: TRBJ2-3
abundance: -
v_gene: TRBV9
d_gene: TRBD1
len: 15
CDR3nt: TGTACCAGCAGCTCCCGGACAGGGGCGGCAGATACGCAGTATTTT
CDR3aa: CTSSSRTGAADTQYF

j_gene: TRBJ1-5
abundance: few
v_gene: TRBV7-9
d_gene: TRBD1
len: 14
CDR3nt: TGTGCCAGCAGCCCTGACAGGGTTGCTCAGCCCCAGCATTTT
CDR3aa: CASSPDRVAQPQHF

j_gene: TRBJ2-7
abundance: few
v_gene: TRBV3-1
d_gene: -
len: 16
CDR3nt: TGTGCCAGCAGCACCTTCCTCGGACAACATTACTACGAGCAGTACTTC
CDR3aa: CASSTFLGQHYYEQYF

j_gene: TRBJ2-7
abundance: many
v_gene: TRBV10-2
d_gene: -
len: 10
CDR3nt: TGCGCCAGCGGAGGGATCGAGCAGTACTTC
CDR3aa: CASGGIEQYF

j_gene: TRBJ1-6
abundance: many
v_gene: TRBV7-2
d_gene: -
len: 15
CDR3nt: TGTGCCAGCAGCCGCCGCGGAGGGACAAATTCACCCCTCCACTTT
CDR3aa: CASSRRGGTNSPLHF

j_gene: TRBJ2-2
abundance: many
v_gene: TRBV29-1
d_gene: TRBD2
len: 14
CDR3nt: TGCAGCGTGTCACCCAGCGGGATTTCCGGGGAGCTGTTTTTT
CDR3aa: CSVSPSGISGELFF

j_gene: TRBJ2-7
abundance: many
v_gene: TRBV12-3/TRBV12-4
d_gene: -
len: 17
CDR3nt: TGTGCCAGCAGTTTACAGGAGGTAGCGTACGTTCCCTACGAGCAGTACTTC
CDR3aa: CASSLQEVAYVPYEQYF

j_gene: TRBJ1-5
abundance: few
v_gene: TRBV10-3
d_gene: -
len: 13
CDR3nt: TGTGCCACCACCGGTGGAACCGATCAGCCCCAGCATTTT
CDR3aa: CATTGGTDQPQHF

j_gene: TRBJ2-3
abundance: -
v_gene: TRBV5-1
d_gene: TRBD2
len: 17
CDR3nt: TGCGCCAGCAGCTCTAGGACTAGCGGTCTTAACACAGATACGCAGTATTTT
CDR3aa: CASSSRTSGLNTDTQYF

j_gene: TRBJ2-3
abundance: -
v_gene: TRBV12-5
d_gene: TRBD2
len: 18
CDR3nt: TGTGCTAGTGGCCGCTACCGGACTAGCGGAACTAGCACAGATACGCAGTATTTT
CDR3aa: CASGRYRTSGTSTDTQYF

j_gene: TRBJ2-7
abundance: few
v_gene: TRBV15
d_gene: TRBD1
len: 15
CDR3nt: TGTGCCACCAGCCTCGAACAGGGGGATGGGTACGAGCAGTACTTC
CDR3aa: CATSLEQGDGYEQYF